This entry is about one TCR beta chain. The entry originates in a study of tumor T cells in aggressive B-cell lymphoma. Sequenced by immunoSEQ multiplex PCR; TCRdb stores in-frame clones only, minus some. The table includes 9,000 to 13,000 clones, nearly 95% detected once. V was pared by 3 bases and J by 2 bases, with 6 bases between. The germline CDR1 and CDR2 sequences are SGHVS and FNYEAQ. This CDR3 is 13 amino acids long. The sequence was collected from an adult with diffuse large B cell lymphoma. The genes are TRBV7-6 and TRBJ2-3; TRBD1 is a possible D gene (5 bases). Sequences were obtained from tumor tissue. As DNA, the CDR3 is TGTGCCAGCAGCTTGGGGCACACAGATACGCAGTATTTT. Its protein product is CASSLGHTDTQYF.